These 20 T cell receptor beta chains came from one sample sequenced in a study of T cell repertoires in cytomegalovirus infection. TCRdb reanalysed the reads using MiXCR and keeps one entry per CDR3 protein. The data show 150,000 to 200,000 distinct CDR3 sequences, with 17% seen just once and around 19% held by the top ten. Sequenced: CD8+ T cells from PBMCs. The receptors stem from a human donor in good health (CMV status not recorded). Some clones in this sample may be carry-over from other donors' samples.

The gene calls are TRBV12-3 or TRBV12-4 and TRBJ2-2; 7 positions agree with TRBD2. The J segment lost 6 bases and the V segment lost 3 bases, leaving 1 base of the junction unmatched. CDR3 length: 13 amino acids. The CDR3 DNA reads as TGTGCCAGCAGTTTCACTAGCGCCGGGGAGCTGTTTTTT. It encodes CASSFTSAGELFF.

This clonotype was seen only a few times. The chain employs TRBV7-2 and TRBJ2-4; 7 bases map to TRBD1. The V gene end was trimmed by 1 base and the J gene end by 6 bases; junction bases not matched to a gene: 6. The CDR3 sequence is 15 residues long. Germline V gene sequence: CDR1 SGHTA, CDR2 FQGNSA. CDR3 protein: CASSLDRGIGNIQYF. The CDR3 DNA reads as TGTGCCAGCAGCTTAGACAGGGGAATAGGAAACATTCAGTACTTC. The full variable domain, rest sourced from reference TRBV7-2 and TRBJ2-4, is GAGVSQSPSNKVTEKGKDVELRCDPISGHTALYWYRQSLGQGLEFLIYFQGNSAPDKSGLPSDRFSAERTGGSVSTLTIQRTQQEDSAVYLCASSLDRGIGNIQYFGAGTRLSVL.

The rearrangement uses TRBV7-2 and TRBJ2-5; the match to TRBD1 covers 7 bases. Germline lookup yields CDR1 SGHTA and CDR2 FQGNSA. This CDR3 has 13 amino acids. Trimming took 3 bases from V and 6 from J; bases not matched to a gene: 4. The CDR3 loop reads CASSFDRVKTQYF. CDR3 nucleotide sequence: TGTGCCAGCAGCTTTGACAGGGTGAAGACCCAGTACTTC.

This clonotype was found a few times. The chain uses TRBV19 and TRBJ2-1, with D hard to call. Per the germline V gene, CDR1 is LNHDA and CDR2 is SQIVND (reference sequence). This CDR3 spans 12 amino acids. The germline V and J ends were trimmed by 4 bases and 6 bases, with 7 bases remaining between them. CDR3 in amino acids: CASSTPGNEQFF. CDR3 nucleotide sequence: TGTGCCAGTAGTACTCCTGGCAATGAGCAGTTCTTC.

Concerning this clonotype itself: Its ends do not fully match the called genes, so a read error is possible. The chain uses TRBV7-9 and TRBJ1-2; TRBD1 might be the D (5 bases). Germline loops: CDR1 SEHNR, CDR2 FQNEAQ (reference sequence). This CDR3 contains 14 residues. Written as DNA, the CDR3 is TGTGCCTGCAGCGGAGACGGGGACCCCTTGGGCTACACCTTC. Protein sequence: CACSGDGDPLGYTF.

This sequence joins TRBV7-6 and TRBJ2-1; D might be TRBD1 (5 bases). The CDR3 contains 13 residues. Germline V CDR1 and CDR2: SGHVS, FNYEAQ. Trimming shortened V by 4 bases and J by 9 bases, and 13 bases separated the two germline ends. CDR3: CASSSNGALEQFF. CDR3 coding DNA: TGTGCCAGCAGCTCCAATGGGGCTCTTGAGCAGTTCTTC.

This clonotype occurred a few times. The chain carries TRBV12-5 and TRBJ2-4; 14 bases map to TRBD2. This CDR3 contains 15 residues. The germline V gene has CDR1 LGHNT and CDR2 FRNRAP. V was clipped by 0 bases and J by 12 bases; unmatched bases: 4. CDR3 nucleotide sequence: TGTGCTAGTGGTTTGGTGGGACTAGCGGGAGTTGGTCAGTACTTC. As protein: CASGLVGLAGVGQYF.

The V and J genes are TRBV27 and TRBJ2-3, with TRBD2 identical over 8 bases. CDR3 length: 12 amino acids. Germline CDR1 reads MNHEY; CDR2 reads SMNVEV (reference sequence). With V trimmed by 11 bases and J by 3 bases, 4 bases remained unmatched. The CDR3 is CAVREGTDTQYF. CDR3 in DNA: TGTGCCGTCCGGGAGGGGACAGATACGCAGTATTTT.

This clonotype occurred many times. The V and J genes are TRBV7-2 and TRBJ2-7; D is perhaps TRBD1 (5 bases). The V end was cut by 1 base, the J end by 5 bases, with 15 bases between. Germline lookup yields CDR1 SGHTA and CDR2 FQGNSA. The CDR3 contains 15 residues. For the CDR3, the DNA is TGTGCCAGCAGCTTAGGGCTCAGGGTCCTAAACGAGCAGTACTTC. This sequence encodes CASSLGLRVLNEQYF.

J is TRBJ1-1 and V is TRBV7-9; D perhaps matches TRBD1 (6 bases). The CDR3 runs to 14 residues. Germline lookup yields CDR1 SEHNR and CDR2 FQNEAQ (reference sequence). The V end was cut by 4 bases, the J end by 8 bases, with 17 bases between. The CDR3 nucleotides are TGTGCCAGCAGCTCGTCGGGACTTACAGGGGAAGCTTTCTTT. Its protein product is CASSSSGLTGEAFF.

This clonotype showed up just a few times. This chain connects TRBV28 to TRBJ2-7; TRBD1 matches at 8 bases. V lost 8 bases, J lost 1 base, and 4 bases stayed unmatched. CDR1 and CDR2 (germline): MDHEN, SYDVKM. CDR3 length: 13 amino acids. CDR3 coding DNA: TGTGCCAGCGGTAGGACAGGGTCCTACGAGCAGTACTTC. It is translated as CASGRTGSYEQYF.

In this sample, this clonotype turned up a few times. The chain combines TRBV4-1 with TRBJ1-1; D gene ambiguous. Germline loops: CDR1 MGHRA, CDR2 YSYEKL. V lost 4 bases and J lost 5, with 11 bases in between. This CDR3 has 13 residues. CDR3 coding DNA: TGCGCCAGCAGCCTCGGGCCTGGTACTGAAGCTTTCTTT. This encodes CASSLGPGTEAFF.

This clonotype was detected a few times. The V call is TRBV7-2, the J call TRBJ2-2; no firm D call. V was pared by 5 bases and J by 6 bases, with 13 bases between. The CDR3 is 14 residues long. Germline V lookup: CDR1 SGHTA, CDR2 FQGNSA. DNA for the CDR3: TGTGCCAGCAGCCCATTAATCATGGCCGGGGAGCTGTTTTTT. Amino acids: CASSPLIMAGELFF.

This clonotype has only a few counts. V gene TRBV7-9 combines with J gene TRBJ2-7, with a possible D match to TRBD2 (6 bases). V lost 1 base and J 4 bases, leaving 14 bases between the germline ends. The CDR3 covers 15 residues. Looked up from germline, CDR1 is SEHNR and CDR2 is FQNEAQ (reference sequence). CDR3 DNA sequence: TGTGCCAGCAGCTTAGGGGGGGATAGAGAATACGAGCAGTACTTC. Its protein product is CASSLGGDREYEQYF.

This clonotype was found many times. The chain employs TRBV7-9 and TRBJ2-7; 10 nucleotides agree with TRBD1. Germline assignment: CDR1 SEHNR and CDR2 FQNEAQ (reference sequence). This CDR3 is 15 amino acids long. V lost 5 bases and J lost 2; bases outside the gene matches: 6. The CDR3 is CASSHTGTGAYEQYF. The CDR3 DNA sequence: TGTGCCAGCAGCCACACCGGGACAGGGGCCTACGAGCAGTACTTC.

This clonotype turned up a few times. The chain has TRBV10-3 and TRBJ1-6; perhaps TRBD1 as D (5 bases). This CDR3 has 14 amino acids. Trimming cost V 2 bases and J 8 bases, with 10 bases left between them. Germline loops: CDR1 ENHRY, CDR2 SYGVKD. The CDR3 spells CAISERGEDSPLHF. CDR3 DNA sequence: TGTGCCATCAGTGAGAGGGGAGAGGATTCACCCCTCCACTTT.

This clonotype was counted between two and nine times. The chain couples TRBV6-2 or TRBV6-3 to TRBJ2-1, with D possibly TRBD1 on 5 matching bases. The CDR3 spans 16 residues. Germline V gene data show CDR1 as MNHEY and CDR2 as SVGEGT. The V gene lost 6 bases and the J gene lost 0 bases, with 15 bases spanning the gap. The CDR3 loop is CASRSGSLSSYNEQFF. Here the CDR3 DNA reads TGTGCCAGCAGGTCAGGGTCCCTCTCCTCCTACAATGAGCAGTTCTTC.

This rearrangement joins TRBV27 to TRBJ1-2; D ambiguous. The V end was cut by 7 bases, the J end by 2 bases, with 11 bases between. This CDR3 region has 13 residues. Germline CDR1 MNHEY, CDR2 SMNVEV (reference sequence). For the CDR3, the DNA is TGTGCCAGCACACAGAATCCAAACTATGGCTACACCTTC. It translates to CASTQNPNYGYTF.

This clonotype has only a few counts. The chain recombines TRBV7-9 with TRBJ1-2; 7 nucleotides line up with TRBD1. Germline trimming cut 5 bases from V and 8 bases from J; bases unmatched to any gene: 2. This CDR3 contains 11 residues. Germline CDR1 SEHNR, CDR2 FQNEAQ (reference sequence). This CDR3 reads CASSRTGGYTF. The CDR3 bases are TGTGCCAGCAGCCGGACAGGCGGCTACACCTTC.

Many counts were recorded for this clonotype. V and J are TRBV7-6 and TRBJ1-1; D might be TRBD1 (5 bases). The CDR3 consists of 13 residues. Per the germline V gene, CDR1 is SGHVS and CDR2 is FNYEAQ. The V end was cut by 2 bases, the J end by 7 bases, with 11 bases between. CDR3 sequence (DNA): TGTGCCAGCAGCTTAAATCTTCAGGGTGAAGCTTTCTTT. Protein product: CASSLNLQGEAFF. The full variable domain, completed using reference TRBV7-6 and TRBJ1-1, is GAGVSQSPRYKVTKRGQDVALRCDPISGHVSLYWYRQALGQGPEFLTYFNYEAQQDKSGLPNDRFSAERPEGSISTLTIQRTEQRDSAMYRCASSLNLQGEAFFGQGTRLTVV.